A single sample is the source of the 3 T cell receptor beta chains below, sequenced in a study of early T cells in non-severe SARS-CoV-2 infection. TCRdb redid the calling of the 5' RACE reads with MiXCR, one entry per CDR3 protein. The sample carries 60,000 to 65,000 distinct CDR3 sequences, 7% to 9.5% recorded once. The material sequenced was whole blood, taken at baseline. These TCRs come from an adult who was a healthcare worker with PCR-confirmed SARS-CoV-2 infection or an uninfected control (not recorded which).

The chain has TRBV5-6 and TRBJ1-1; D unclear. CDR1 and CDR2 from the germline V gene are SGHDT and YYEEEE. The CDR3 covers 12 residues. V was cut by 2 bases and J by 5 bases, with 7 bases left in between. DNA for the CDR3: TGTGCCAGCAGCTTCCCGGGAACTGAAGCTTTCTTT. It codes for CASSFPGTEAFF.

The chain recombines TRBV20-1 with TRBJ2-1; no reliable D call. V was pared by 4 bases and J by 9 bases, with 10 bases between. Germline CDR1 reads DFQATT; CDR2 reads SNEGSKA (reference sequence). There are 11 residues in the CDR3. The CDR3 region has the DNA TGCAGTGCTACAATCTACGGTGAGCAGTTCTTC. This codes for CSATIYGEQFF.

The rearrangement links TRBV2 to TRBJ2-1; D gene unclear. The ends were cut back, 2 bases at V and 10 bases at J, with 6 bases in the middle. In germline, CDR1 is SNHLY, CDR2 FYNNEI. The CDR3 has 11 amino acids. The CDR3 loop is CASSEYREQFF. The DNA for the CDR3 is TGTGCCAGCAGTGAATATAGAGAGCAGTTCTTC.